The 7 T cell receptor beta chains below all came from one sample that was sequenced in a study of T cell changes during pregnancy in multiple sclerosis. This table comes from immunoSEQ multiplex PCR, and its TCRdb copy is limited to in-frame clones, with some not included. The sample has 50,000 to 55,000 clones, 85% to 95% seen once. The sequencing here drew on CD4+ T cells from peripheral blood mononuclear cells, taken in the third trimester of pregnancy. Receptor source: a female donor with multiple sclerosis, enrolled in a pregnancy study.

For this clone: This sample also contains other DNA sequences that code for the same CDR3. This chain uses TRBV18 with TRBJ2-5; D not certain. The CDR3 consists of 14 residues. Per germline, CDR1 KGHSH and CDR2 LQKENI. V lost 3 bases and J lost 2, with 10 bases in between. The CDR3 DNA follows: TGTGCCAGCTCACCGCCTGCCAGTCAAGAGACCCAGTACTTC. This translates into CASSPPASQETQYF.

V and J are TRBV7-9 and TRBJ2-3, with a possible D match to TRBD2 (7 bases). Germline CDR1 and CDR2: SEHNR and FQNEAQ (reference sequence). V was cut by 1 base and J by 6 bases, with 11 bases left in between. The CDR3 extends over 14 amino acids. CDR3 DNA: TGTGCCAGCAGCTTAGAGGCGGGGGCGGATACGCAGTATTTT. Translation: CASSLEAGADTQYF.

The CDR3 region has the DNA TGTGCCAGCAGCGGAAGACAGGGGGCGGTTAACTATGGCTACACCTTC. As protein: CASSGRQGAVNYGYTF. The rearrangement joins TRBV9 to TRBJ1-2; 10 bases map to TRBD1. After removal of 3 bases from V and 1 base from J, the junction contained 6 bases not matched to a gene. Germline V gene lookup returns CDR1 SGDLS and CDR2 YYNGEE. The CDR3 has 16 amino acids.

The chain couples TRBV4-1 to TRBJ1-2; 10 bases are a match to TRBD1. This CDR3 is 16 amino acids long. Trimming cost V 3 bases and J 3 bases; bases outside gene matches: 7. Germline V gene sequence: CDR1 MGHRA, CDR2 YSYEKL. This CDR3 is CASSQGDRGSDYGYTF. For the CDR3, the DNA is TGCGCCAGCAGCCAGGGGGACAGGGGTTCGGACTATGGCTACACCTTC.

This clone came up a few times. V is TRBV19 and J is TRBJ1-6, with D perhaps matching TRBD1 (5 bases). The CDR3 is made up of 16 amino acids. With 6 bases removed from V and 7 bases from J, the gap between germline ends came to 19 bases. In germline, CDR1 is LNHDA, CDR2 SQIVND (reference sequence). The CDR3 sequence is CASRSLVGGANSPLHF. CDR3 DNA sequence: TGTGCCAGTAGAAGTCTCGTCGGGGGAGCAAATTCACCCCTCCACTTT.

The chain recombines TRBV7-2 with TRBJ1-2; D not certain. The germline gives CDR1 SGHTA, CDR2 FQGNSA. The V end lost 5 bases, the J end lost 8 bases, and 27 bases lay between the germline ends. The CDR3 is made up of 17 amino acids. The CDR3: CASSHADGELWLGGYTF. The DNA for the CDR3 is TGTGCCAGCAGCCACGCTGACGGAGAACTATGGCTCGGAGGCTACACCTTC.

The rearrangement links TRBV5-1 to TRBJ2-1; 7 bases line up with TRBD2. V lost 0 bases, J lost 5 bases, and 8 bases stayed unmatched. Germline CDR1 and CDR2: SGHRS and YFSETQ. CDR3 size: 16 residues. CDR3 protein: CASSLETSRTHNEQFF. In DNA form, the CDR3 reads TGCGCCAGCAGCTTGGAGACTAGCCGAACCCACAATGAGCAGTTCTTC. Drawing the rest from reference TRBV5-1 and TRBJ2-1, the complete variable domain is KAGVTQTPRYLIKTRGQQVTLSCSPISGHRSVSWYQQTPGQGLQFLFEYFSETQRNKGNFPGRFSGRQFSNSRSEMNVSTLELGDSALYLCASSLETSRTHNEQFFGPGTRLTVL.